A single sample is the source of the 3 T cell receptor beta chains below, sequenced in a study of T cell changes during pregnancy in multiple sclerosis. The table came from immunoSEQ multiplex PCR; TCRdb's copy has only in-frame clones and leaves some out. The sample has about 30,000 clones; around 90% are singletons. This specimen consisted of peripheral blood, obtained in the second trimester of pregnancy. The receptors derive from a female donor in good health, enrolled as a control in a pregnancy study.

The chain is built from TRBV4-2 and TRBJ2-1; the match to TRBD2 covers 7 bases. With V trimmed by 0 bases and J by 4 bases, 12 bases remained unmatched. The CDR3 has 18 residues. The germline CDR1 and CDR2 sequences are LGHNA and YNFKEQ. CDR3 DNA: TGTGCCAGCAGCCAAGACCCCCCGCGGGGGATTACATACAATGAGCAGTTCTTC. This gives the protein CASSQDPPRGITYNEQFF.

This clone was detected once. V and J are TRBV11-3 and TRBJ2-7, with 8 nucleotides matching TRBD2. The ends lost 5 bases at V and 9 bases at J; junction bases unmatched: 6. Germline V CDR1 and CDR2: SGHNT, YENEEA. There are 12 residues in the CDR3. Here the CDR3 DNA reads TGTGCCAGCAGCAAAACTAGCGGATCGCAGTACTTC. This sequence encodes CASSKTSGSQYF.

The CDR3 nucleotides read TGTGCCAGCAGCGTAGCAGGGAACTATGGCTACACCTTC. This translates into CASSVAGNYGYTF. The chain carries TRBV9 and TRBJ1-2; a possible D gene is TRBD1 (5 bases). CDR3 length: 13 amino acids. V gave up 0 bases and J gave up 2 bases, with 5 bases separating them. The germline gives CDR1 SGDLS, CDR2 YYNGEE.